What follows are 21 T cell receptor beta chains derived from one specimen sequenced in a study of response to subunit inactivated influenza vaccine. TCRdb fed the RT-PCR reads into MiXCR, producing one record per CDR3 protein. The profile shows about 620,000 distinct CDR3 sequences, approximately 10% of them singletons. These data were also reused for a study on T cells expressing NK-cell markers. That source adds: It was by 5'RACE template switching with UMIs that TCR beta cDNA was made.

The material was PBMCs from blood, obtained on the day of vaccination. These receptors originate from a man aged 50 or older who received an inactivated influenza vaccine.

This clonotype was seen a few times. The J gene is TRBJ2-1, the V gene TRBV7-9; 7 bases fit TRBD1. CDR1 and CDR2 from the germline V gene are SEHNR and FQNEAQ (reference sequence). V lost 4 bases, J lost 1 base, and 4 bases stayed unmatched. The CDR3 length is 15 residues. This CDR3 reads CASSSPTGSYNEQFF. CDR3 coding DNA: TGTGCCAGCAGCTCGCCGACAGGGTCCTACAATGAGCAGTTCTTC.

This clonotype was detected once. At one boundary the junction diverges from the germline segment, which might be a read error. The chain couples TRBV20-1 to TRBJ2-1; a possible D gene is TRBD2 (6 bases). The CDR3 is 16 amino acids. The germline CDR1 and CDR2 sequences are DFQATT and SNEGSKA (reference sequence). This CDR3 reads CNARDPGKRAYNEQFF. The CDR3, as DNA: TGCAATGCTAGAGATCCCGGCAAGCGGGCTTACAATGAGCAGTTCTTC.

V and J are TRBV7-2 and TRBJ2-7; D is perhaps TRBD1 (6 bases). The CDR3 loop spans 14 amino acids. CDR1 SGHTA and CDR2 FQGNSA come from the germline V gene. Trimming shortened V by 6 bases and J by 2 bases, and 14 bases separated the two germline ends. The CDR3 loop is CASSPDRRTYEQYF. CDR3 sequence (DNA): TGTGCCAGCAGTCCCGACAGGAGAACCTACGAGCAGTACTTC.

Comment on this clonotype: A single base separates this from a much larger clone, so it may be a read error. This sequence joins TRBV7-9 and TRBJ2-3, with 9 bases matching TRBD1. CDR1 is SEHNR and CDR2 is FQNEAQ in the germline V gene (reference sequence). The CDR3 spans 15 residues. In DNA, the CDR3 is TGTGCCAGCAGCTTAGGGGACAGGGTACCAGATACGCGGTATTTT. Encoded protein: CASSLGDRVPDTRYF.

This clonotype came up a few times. The CDR3: CASSQSGPTDTQYF. The CDR3 DNA is TGTGCCAGCAGCCAATCAGGCCCCACAGATACGCAGTATTTT. This chain connects TRBV4-2 to TRBJ2-3; D remains ambiguous. V was clipped by 2 bases and J by 2 bases, with 8 bases between them. The CDR3 consists of 14 residues. CDR1 and CDR2 from the germline V gene are LGHNA and YNFKEQ.

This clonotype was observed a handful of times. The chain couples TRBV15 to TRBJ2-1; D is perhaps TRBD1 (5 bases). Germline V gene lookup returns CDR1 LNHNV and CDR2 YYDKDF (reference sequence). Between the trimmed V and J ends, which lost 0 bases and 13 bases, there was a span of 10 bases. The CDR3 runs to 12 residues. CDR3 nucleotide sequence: TGTGCCACCAGCAGAGAGGCAGGGCATCAGTTCTTC. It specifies CATSREAGHQFF.

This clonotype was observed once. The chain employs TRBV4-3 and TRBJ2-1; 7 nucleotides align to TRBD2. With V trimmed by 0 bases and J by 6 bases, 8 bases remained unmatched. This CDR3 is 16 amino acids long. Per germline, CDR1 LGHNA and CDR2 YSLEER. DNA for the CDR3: TGCGCCAGCAGCCAAGAATCCGGGAGGTCGACCAATGAGCAGTTCTTC. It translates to CASSQESGRSTNEQFF.

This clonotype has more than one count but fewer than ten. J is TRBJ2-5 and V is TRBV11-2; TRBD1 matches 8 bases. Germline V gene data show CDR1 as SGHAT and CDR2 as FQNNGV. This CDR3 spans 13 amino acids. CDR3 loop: CACSWTGWETQYF. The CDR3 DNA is TGTGCTTGCTCCTGGACAGGGTGGGAGACCCAGTACTTC.

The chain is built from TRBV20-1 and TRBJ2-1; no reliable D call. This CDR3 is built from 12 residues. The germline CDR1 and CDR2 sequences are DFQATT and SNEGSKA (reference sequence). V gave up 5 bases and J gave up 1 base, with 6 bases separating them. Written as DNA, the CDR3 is TGCAGTGCTTGGAGATCCTACAATGAGCAGTTCTTC. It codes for CSAWRSYNEQFF.

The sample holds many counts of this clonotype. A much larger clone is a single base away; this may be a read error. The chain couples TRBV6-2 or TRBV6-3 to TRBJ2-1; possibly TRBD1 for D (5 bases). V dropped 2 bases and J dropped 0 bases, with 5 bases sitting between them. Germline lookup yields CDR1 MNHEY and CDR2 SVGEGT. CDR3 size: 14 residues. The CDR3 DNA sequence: TGTGCCAGCAGTTACGACAGCTCCTACAATGAGCAGTTCTTC. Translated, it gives CASSYDSSYNEQFF.

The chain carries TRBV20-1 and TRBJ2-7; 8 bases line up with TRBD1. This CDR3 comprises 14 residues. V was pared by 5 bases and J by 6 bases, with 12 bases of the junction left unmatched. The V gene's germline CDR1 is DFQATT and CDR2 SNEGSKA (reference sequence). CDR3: CSAGRPGQVGEQYF. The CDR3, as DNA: TGCAGTGCTGGTCGTCCGGGACAGGTTGGCGAGCAGTACTTC.

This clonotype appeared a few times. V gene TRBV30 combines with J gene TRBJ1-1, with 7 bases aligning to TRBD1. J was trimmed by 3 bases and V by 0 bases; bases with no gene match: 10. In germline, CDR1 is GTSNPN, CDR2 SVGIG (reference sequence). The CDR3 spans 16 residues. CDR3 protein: CAWSVGVPTGHTEAFF. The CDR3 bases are TGTGCCTGGAGTGTAGGGGTCCCGACAGGGCACACTGAAGCTTTCTTT.

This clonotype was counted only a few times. CDR3 nucleotide sequence: TGTGCCAGCAGCTCTCCGACTGGACCGAGCACAGATACGCAGTATTTT. This gives the protein CASSSPTGPSTDTQYF. The chain is built from TRBV6-1 and TRBJ2-3; D is ambiguous. Per the germline V gene, CDR1 is MNHNS and CDR2 is SASEGT. The V end lost 6 bases, the J end lost 0 bases, and 16 bases lay between the germline ends. The CDR3 runs to 16 residues.

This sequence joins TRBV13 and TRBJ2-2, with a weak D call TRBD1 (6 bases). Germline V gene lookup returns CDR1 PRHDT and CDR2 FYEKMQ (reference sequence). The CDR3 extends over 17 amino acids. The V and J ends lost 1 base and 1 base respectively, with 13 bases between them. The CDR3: CASSLDLWGQNTGELFF. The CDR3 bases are TGTGCCAGCAGCTTAGATTTATGGGGGCAGAACACCGGGGAGCTGTTTTTT.

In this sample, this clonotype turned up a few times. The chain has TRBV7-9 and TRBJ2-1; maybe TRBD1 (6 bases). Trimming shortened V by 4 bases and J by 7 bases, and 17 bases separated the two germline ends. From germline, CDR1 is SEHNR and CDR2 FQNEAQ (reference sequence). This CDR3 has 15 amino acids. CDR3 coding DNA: TGTGCCAGCAGCTCCCCGACAGGAAAGGGAAATGAGCAGTTCTTC. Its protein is CASSSPTGKGNEQFF.

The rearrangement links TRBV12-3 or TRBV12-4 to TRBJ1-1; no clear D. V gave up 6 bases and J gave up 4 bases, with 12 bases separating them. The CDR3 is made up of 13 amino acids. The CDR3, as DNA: TGTGCCAGCAGCCGATACGTGGGCACTGAAGCTTTCTTT. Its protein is CASSRYVGTEAFF.

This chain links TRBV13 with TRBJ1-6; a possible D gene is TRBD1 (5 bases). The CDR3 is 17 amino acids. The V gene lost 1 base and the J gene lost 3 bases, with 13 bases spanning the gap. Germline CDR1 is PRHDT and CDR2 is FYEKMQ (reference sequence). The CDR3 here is CASSLVGQGSYNSPLHF. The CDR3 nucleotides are TGTGCCAGCAGCTTAGTCGGGCAGGGAAGCTATAATTCACCCCTCCACTTT.

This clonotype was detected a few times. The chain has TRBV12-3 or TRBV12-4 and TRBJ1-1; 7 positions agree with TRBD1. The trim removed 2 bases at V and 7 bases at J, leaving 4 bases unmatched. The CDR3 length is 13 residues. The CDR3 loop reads CASSLYRGVEAFF. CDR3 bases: TGTGCCAGCAGTTTATACAGGGGAGTTGAAGCTTTCTTT.

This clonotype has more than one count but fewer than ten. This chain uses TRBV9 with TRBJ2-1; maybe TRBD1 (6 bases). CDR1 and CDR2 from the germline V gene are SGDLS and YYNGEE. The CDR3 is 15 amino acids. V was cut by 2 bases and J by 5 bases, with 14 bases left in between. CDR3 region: CASSVGSGQHNEQFF. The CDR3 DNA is TGTGCCAGCAGCGTCGGGTCCGGACAGCACAATGAGCAGTTCTTC.

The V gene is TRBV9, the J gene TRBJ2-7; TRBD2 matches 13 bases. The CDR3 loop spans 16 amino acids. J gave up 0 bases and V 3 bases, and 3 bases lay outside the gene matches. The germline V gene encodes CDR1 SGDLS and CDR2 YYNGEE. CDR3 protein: CASSATSGRASYEQYF. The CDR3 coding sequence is TGTGCCAGCAGCGCCACTAGCGGGAGGGCCTCCTACGAGCAGTACTTC.

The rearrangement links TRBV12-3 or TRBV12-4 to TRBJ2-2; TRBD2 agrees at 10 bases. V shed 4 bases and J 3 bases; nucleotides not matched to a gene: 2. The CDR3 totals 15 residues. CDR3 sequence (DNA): TGTGCCAGCAGTTCTAGCGGGGGATACACCGGGGAGCTGTTTTTT. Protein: CASSSSGGYTGELFF.